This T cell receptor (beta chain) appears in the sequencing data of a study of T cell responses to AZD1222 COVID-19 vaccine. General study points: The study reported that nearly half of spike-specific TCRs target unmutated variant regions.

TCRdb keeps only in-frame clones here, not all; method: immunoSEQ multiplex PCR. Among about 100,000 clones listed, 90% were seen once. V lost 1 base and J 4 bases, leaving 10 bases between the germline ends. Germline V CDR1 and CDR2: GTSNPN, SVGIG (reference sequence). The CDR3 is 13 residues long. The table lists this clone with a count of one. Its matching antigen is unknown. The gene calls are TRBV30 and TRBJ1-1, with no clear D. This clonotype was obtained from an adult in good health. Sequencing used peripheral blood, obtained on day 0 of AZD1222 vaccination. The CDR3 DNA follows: TGTGCCTGGAGTGCAGGAACTCTCACTGAAGCTTTCTTT. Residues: CAWSAGTLTEAFF.